These 28 T cell receptor beta chains share one sample of origin, sequenced in a study of CXCR3-negative and CXCR3-positive naive CD8 T cells (dated 2019 in TCRdb). Sequencing used a NextSeq 550. The Human TCR Profiling Kit (MiLaboratory) was used to prepare UMI-labeled 5' RACE TRB cDNA libraries. Based on TCRdb reprocessing of the reads, there is one entry per CDR3 protein sequence, and DNA is missing. The sample table on file contains some 7,000 distinct CDR3 sequences. The ten top clones hold 1.5% to 2% of the sample. Source material: naive CXCR3- CD8+ T cells from blood. This specimen's cell subset or site label, per the study, means: CD45RO-CCR7+CD27+CD95- naive CD8+ T cells lacking CXCR3 (TNR3-). The receptors stem from a human donor in good health. Some clones in this sample may be carry-over from other donors' samples.

The rearrangement uses TRBV25-1 and TRBJ1-5; TCRdb picks TRBD1, but there is no DNA to check that call. This CDR3 region has 15 residues. CDR1 and CDR2 (germline): MGHDK, SYGVNS. CDR3 residues: CASSTRTGGNQPQHF.

This chain joins TRBV7-9 and TRBJ2-7; no DNA is available, so the TRBD2 call from TCRdb remains unchecked. Germline V gene data show CDR1 as SEHNR and CDR2 as FQNEAQ (reference sequence). The CDR3 covers 17 residues. CDR3 residues: CASSSEEAGTDSYEQYF.

Considering frequency, this clonotype is medium-sized. This chain uses TRBV29-1 with TRBJ2-5; TCRdb proposes TRBD1, but this gene call is untestable without DNA. CDR3 size: 13 residues. Germline assignment: CDR1 SQVTM and CDR2 ANQGSEA. CDR3 protein: CSAPGQGGVTQYF.

Frequency places this clonotype as medium-sized. The chain recombines TRBV27 with TRBJ2-3. CDR3 length: 15 residues. The V gene's germline CDR1 is MNHEY and CDR2 SMNVEV (reference sequence). CDR3 loop: CASSPESGRTDTQYF.

This chain joins TRBV4-2 and TRBJ2-5. From germline, CDR1 is LGHNA and CDR2 YNFKEQ. CDR3 length: 14 residues. The CDR3 is CASSQDSSQETQYF.

The CDR3 is CSVEDYRDRGQETQYF. The chain recombines TRBV29-1 with TRBJ2-5; the D gene TCRdb calls, TRBD1, cannot be checked with no DNA. Germline assignment: CDR1 SQVTM and CDR2 ANQGSEA. This CDR3 has 16 residues. The full variable domain, in which reference TRBV29-1 and TRBJ2-5 provide the parts outside the CDR3, is SAVISQKPSRDICQRGTSLTIQCQVDSQVTMMFWYRQQPGQSLTLIATANQGSEATYESGFVIDKFPISRPNLTFSTLTVSNMSPEDSSIYLCSVEDYRDRGQETQYFGPGTRLLVL.

CDR3 sequence reads: CASSLGDFNTGELFF. The rearrangement links TRBV5-1 to TRBJ2-2; TCRdb designates TRBD2, a call that cannot be tested without DNA. The germline V gene encodes CDR1 SGHRS and CDR2 YFSETQ. The CDR3 covers 15 residues. Full variable domain (missing parts from reference TRBV5-1 and TRBJ2-2): KAGVTQTPRYLIKTRGQQVTLSCSPISGHRSVSWYQQTPGQGLQFLFEYFSETQRNKGNFPGRFSGRQFSNSRSEMNVSTLELGDSALYLCASSLGDFNTGELFFGEGSRLTVL.

The rearrangement joins TRBV10-2 to TRBJ2-1; absent DNA, TCRdb's TRBD2 call cannot be checked. Germline CDR1 reads WSHSY; CDR2 reads SAAADI. The CDR3 runs to 14 residues. The CDR3 is CASSGTSGYNEQFF.

V gene TRBV25-1 combines with J gene TRBJ2-1; as DNA is missing, the TRBD1 call by TCRdb cannot be tested. CDR1 is MGHDK, CDR2 SYGVNS, per germline. There are 15 residues in the CDR3. CDR3 in amino acids: CASSPPESSYNEQFF.

CDR3 loop: CASGARGAGNSPLHF. This chain connects TRBV7-8 to TRBJ1-6; TCRdb reports TRBD1, a call that lacks DNA to check it against. The CDR3 runs to 15 residues. Germline CDR1 is SGHVS and CDR2 is FQNEAQ.

The CDR3 reads CASSGLAADTQYF. The chain employs TRBV6-5 and TRBJ2-3. The CDR3 sequence is 13 residues long. Germline lookup yields CDR1 MNHEY and CDR2 SVGAGI.

This chain connects TRBV29-1 to TRBJ2-5; TCRdb names TRBD2, which stays unverified in the absence of DNA. CDR1 and CDR2 (germline): SQVTM, ANQGSEA. The CDR3 has 14 amino acids. The CDR3 loop reads CSVRAGVPGETQYF.

CDR3 sequence reads: CASSQEPSGTDTQYF. The chain couples TRBV4-3 to TRBJ2-3; TCRdb proposes TRBD2, but this gene call is untestable without DNA. CDR3 length: 15 residues. Germline values: CDR1 LGHNA, CDR2 YSLEER.

This clonotype is deemed medium-sized by its frequency. The J gene is TRBJ2-5, the V gene TRBV15; TCRdb outputs TRBD1, but without DNA this stays unchecked. The CDR3 runs 16 residues. The V gene's germline CDR1 is LNHNV and CDR2 YYDKDF (reference sequence). The CDR3 loop reads CATSSRTGPLQETQYF. Full variable domain (rest looked up from reference TRBV15 and TRBJ2-5): DAMVIQNPRYQVTQFGKPVTLSCSQTLNHNVMYWYQQKSSQAPKLLFHYYDKDFNNEADTPDNFQSRRPNTSFCFLDIRSPGLGDTAMYLCATSSRTGPLQETQYFGPGTRLLVL.

This rearrangement joins TRBV2 to TRBJ2-3. Looked up from germline, CDR1 is SNHLY and CDR2 is FYNNEI. This CDR3 contains 14 residues. The CDR3 loop reads CASSATWSTDTQYF.

V gene TRBV29-1 combines with J gene TRBJ2-7; TCRdb returns TRBD1, unconfirmable since there is no DNA. This CDR3 comprises 13 residues. Germline loops: CDR1 SQVTM, CDR2 ANQGSEA. The CDR3 protein is CSVDSTGSAEQYF.

This chain joins TRBV9 and TRBJ2-2. CDR1 is SGDLS, CDR2 YYNGEE, per germline. The CDR3 spans 13 residues. The chain's CDR3 is CASSAQVEGELFF.

The chain joins TRBV24-1 to TRBJ1-1. Germline values: CDR1 KGHDR, CDR2 SFDVKD. This CDR3 contains 14 residues. The CDR3 loop is CATSERGAGTEAFF.

V is TRBV29-1 and J is TRBJ1-1. Germline loops: CDR1 SQVTM, CDR2 ANQGSEA. CDR3 length: 14 residues. The CDR3 sequence is CSVRVSGVGTEAFF.

This chain joins TRBV20-1 and TRBJ2-1. CDR1 and CDR2 from the germline V gene are DFQATT and SNEGSKA (reference sequence). This CDR3 has 14 residues. The CDR3 is CSARETSSYNEQFF.

CDR3 protein: CSVAGTGTYEQYF. The V call is TRBV29-1, the J call TRBJ2-7; the D call of TRBD1 rests on TCRdb alone, since no DNA is present to check it. Per germline, CDR1 SQVTM and CDR2 ANQGSEA. The CDR3 loop spans 13 amino acids.

The chain has TRBV7-6 and TRBJ2-7. CDR1 and CDR2 from the germline V gene are SGHVS and FNYEAQ. The CDR3 is made up of 14 amino acids. CDR3 residues: CASSLGGGSYEQYF.

This clonotype ranks as medium-sized in terms of frequency. This chain connects TRBV12-3 or TRBV12-4 to TRBJ1-2. CDR3 length equals 11 residues. CDR3 residues: CASQSNYDYTF.

The chain recombines TRBV6-6 with TRBJ2-4. The germline V gene has CDR1 MNHNY and CDR2 SVGAGI (reference sequence). This CDR3 spans 15 amino acids. CDR3 sequence reads: CASSPLVEAKNIQYF.

Its frequency marks this clonotype as medium-sized. The CDR3 loop is CSVYRDTGELFF. The chain has TRBV29-1 and TRBJ2-2; TCRdb picks TRBD1, but there is no DNA to check that call. Germline loops: CDR1 SQVTM, CDR2 ANQGSEA. CDR3 size: 12 residues.

This clonotype registers medium-sized by frequency. CDR3 residues: CASSIRQGTLDEQFF. The V gene is TRBV5-1, the J gene TRBJ2-1; TCRdb designates TRBD1, a call that cannot be tested without DNA. The germline gives CDR1 SGHRS, CDR2 YFSETQ. The CDR3 length is 15 residues.

The chain combines TRBV20-1 with TRBJ2-2; lacking DNA, the TRBD2 call made by TCRdb goes unchecked. Germline CDR1 is DFQATT and CDR2 is SNEGSKA (reference sequence). CDR3 length equals 17 residues. The CDR3 protein is CSARAPRRESSTGELFF.

The chain couples TRBV29-1 to TRBJ2-7. CDR1 SQVTM and CDR2 ANQGSEA come from the germline V gene. The CDR3 length is 11 residues. CDR3: CSVEVHYEQYF.